This TCR beta chain was sequenced for a study of T cell responses to AZD1222 COVID-19 vaccine. The overall study: Combined were second doses at about 4 or about 12 weeks.

This clone was seen a handful of times. The antigen remains unidentified. Overall study results and limits: Donor demographics were predominantly white British with a female majority; clonal diversity may be underestimated. Spike-specific TCRs gained breadth and depth after people received two AZD1222 doses. It was only after the peak T cell response that any repertoires were sampled.

Sequenced by immunoSEQ multiplex PCR; TCRdb stores in-frame clones only, minus some. The table records 100,000 to 140,000 clones, under 95% of them present only once. The CDR3 consists of 19 residues. Trimming removed 1 base at V and 1 base at J, with 22 bases between. Germline V gene lookup returns CDR1 LGHDT and CDR2 YNNKEL (reference sequence). Sample: peripheral blood, taken on day 0 of AZD1222 vaccination. The rearrangement links TRBV3-1 (or the pseudogene TRBV3-2) to TRBJ1-1; D possibly corresponds to TRBD1 (6 bases). The receptor comes from an adult in good health. CDR3 coding DNA: TGTGCCAGCAGCCAAGTTTTTATAACAGAGGGACATAGGAACACTGAAGCTTTCTTT. Its translation is CASSQVFITEGHRNTEAFF.